One and the same sample provided the 10 T cell receptor beta chains below, sequenced in a study of blood T cell repertoires in COVID-19. Assay used: immunoSEQ multiplex PCR; TCRdb lists only in-frame clones, some missing. The sample holds more than 60,000 clones; approximately 79% are singletons and the top ten take approximately 2.4%. Sequencing used peripheral blood. Receptors were obtained from a human donor with acute or convalescent COVID-19. The donor label of this sample is uncertain.

The J gene is TRBJ1-4, the V gene TRBV5-6; D is possibly TRBD1 (6 bases). From germline, CDR1 is SGHDT and CDR2 YYEEEE. CDR3 length equals 14 residues. The V end was cut by 3 bases, the J end by 10 bases, with 16 bases between. This CDR3 reads CASSSLYRAGKLFF. CDR3 in DNA: TGTGCCAGCAGCTCCCTCTACAGGGCTGGAAAACTGTTTTTT.

This clone appeared once. The chain couples TRBV9 to TRBJ2-5; possible D gene TRBD1, 5 bases. The germline gives CDR1 SGDLS, CDR2 YYNGEE. V lost 4 bases, J lost 3 bases, and 19 bases lay in between. The CDR3 is 16 amino acids. CDR3 sequence (DNA): TGTGCCAGCAGCCTACGCACCGGGCAGGGCGAAGAGACCCAGTACTTC. It specifies CASSLRTGQGEETQYF.

The CDR3 DNA reads TGTGCCAGCAGTGACCCCGGGACAAAAAGGTCTAAGCAGTACGTC. Translation gives CASSDPGTKRSKQYV. The chain combines TRBV6-1 with TRBJ2-7; weak D call: TRBD1 (6 bases). V was cut by 3 bases and J by 8 bases, with 20 bases left in between. This CDR3 region has 15 residues. Looked up from germline, CDR1 is MNHNS and CDR2 is SASEGT.

The V gene is TRBV10-2, the J gene TRBJ2-1; TRBD2 matches at 7 bases. V shed 6 bases, J shed 3 bases, and the junction held 8 bases outside the gene matches. The CDR3 runs to 15 residues. CDR1 and CDR2 from the germline V gene are WSHSY and SAAADI. This CDR3 reads CASRKVAGDYNEQFF. CDR3 nucleotides: TGCGCCAGCAGGAAGGTGGCGGGAGACTACAATGAGCAGTTCTTC.

The genes are TRBV18 and TRBJ1-6; D might be TRBD1 (6 bases). The CDR3 is 14 amino acids. Germline CDR1 and CDR2: KGHSH and LQKENI. Trimming pared 6 bases from V and 5 bases from J, leaving 11 bases between. The CDR3 DNA reads TGTGCCAGCTCTTCAGGGGCGAATAATTCACCCCTCCACTTT. Translated, it gives CASSSGANNSPLHF. Looking up the rest from reference TRBV18 and TRBJ1-6 gives the full variable domain: NAGVMQNPRHLVRRRGQEARLRCSPMKGHSHVYWYRQLPEEGLKFMVYLQKENIIDESGMPKERFSAEFPKEGPSILRIQQVVRGDSAAYFCASSSGANNSPLHFGNGTRLTVT.

This clone has a single count. This chain links TRBV9 with TRBJ2-7; TRBD1 matches at 10 bases. CDR3 size: 14 residues. Per germline, CDR1 SGDLS and CDR2 YYNGEE. The junction had 1 base not matched to a gene; V was cut back by 0 bases and J by 4 bases. The CDR3 is CASSVGGQGYEQYF. For the CDR3, the DNA is TGTGCCAGCAGCGTAGGGGGACAGGGGTACGAGCAGTACTTC.

This rearrangement joins TRBV11-2 to TRBJ2-7; TRBD2 matches at 7 bases. The CDR3 sequence is 14 residues long. Germline V gives CDR1 SGHAT, CDR2 FQNNGV. Trimming at V came to 5 bases and at J to 3 bases, leaving 7 bases not matched to a gene. This chain's CDR3 is CASSPRTRDYEQYF. CDR3 nucleotides: TGTGCCAGCAGCCCTAGGACTAGGGACTACGAGCAGTACTTC.

A few counts support this clone. The chain uses TRBV7-8 and TRBJ1-2; D is undetermined. The germline V gene encodes CDR1 SGHVS and CDR2 FQNEAQ. The V end lost 2 bases, the J end lost 3 bases, and 13 bases lay between the germline ends. CDR3 length: 15 residues. CDR3 amino acids: CASSLSAQADYGYTF. CDR3 bases: TGTGCCAGCAGCTTAAGCGCCCAAGCCGACTATGGCTACACCTTC.

This clone has more than one count but fewer than ten. The chain carries TRBV4-2 and TRBJ2-7, with a tentative D call TRBD1 (6 bases). There are 14 residues in the CDR3. V shed 2 bases and J shed 4 bases, with 12 bases lying between them. Germline loops: CDR1 LGHNA, CDR2 YNFKEQ. CDR3 sequence (DNA): TGTGCCAGCAGCCAACTAGGGGGTTTATACGAGCAGTACTTC. This sequence encodes CASSQLGGLYEQYF.

The rearrangement joins TRBV10-2 to TRBJ1-5, with TRBD1 matching over 10 bases. The CDR3 consists of 15 residues. The V and J ends lost 2 bases and 9 bases, in that order; junction bases with no gene match: 7. CDR1 and CDR2 (germline): WSHSY, SAAADI. DNA of the CDR3: TGCGCCAGCAGTGAGGGGACAGGGGCCTCGGGGCCCCAGCATTTT. This translates into CASSEGTGASGPQHF.